This is a list of T cell receptor beta chains from one sample in a study of beta chain features in type 1 diabetes. Using immunoSEQ multiplex PCR, the repertoire was profiled, and TCRdb retains in-frame clones only, with some absent. The data contain a few hundred thousand clones, about a tenth of them singletons. The sequenced sample consisted of naive CD4+ T cells from blood. The receptor source for this set is a man aged 25 to 45 with type 1 diabetes. Each CDR3 is given with its conserved first and last residue. The D gene is left open where the match is weak. The listing skips clone size in some rows; elsewhere it reads once, few, many or a size class.

D gene	J gene	clone size	V gene	CDR3 DNA	CDR3 protein
-	TRBJ2-2	-	TRBV9	TGTGCCAGCAGCCGCACGGGGGGACAGAACACCGGGGAGCTGTTTTTT	CASSRTGGQNTGELFF
-	TRBJ1-4	-	TRBV4-1	TGCGCCAGCAGCCACCGAGGAGGAGGTGAAAAACTGTTTTTT	CASSHRGGGEKLFF
TRBD2	TRBJ2-1	-	TRBV5-4	TGTGCCAGCAGCCTATCTCTTGCGGGGGAATACAATGAGCAGTTCTTC	CASSLSLAGEYNEQFF
-	TRBJ2-5	-	TRBV11-2	TGTGCCAGCAGCTTTGGAGGGACTGCTCAAGAGACCCAGTACTTC	CASSFGGTAQETQYF
TRBD2	TRBJ2-3	few	TRBV5-4	TGTGCCAGCAGCTTGGTGGCGGGGGGTCCCGGAGATACGCAGTATTTT	CASSLVAGGPGDTQYF
-	TRBJ2-5	few	TRBV27	TGTGCCAGCAGTTTGACTCTGGGTTCACAAGAGACCCAGTACTTC	CASSLTLGSQETQYF
TRBD1	TRBJ2-4	few	TRBV5-6	TGTGCCAGCAGCTTGCAAGGGACGACAGGGGAAAACATTCAGTACTTC	CASSLQGTTGENIQYF
TRBD2	TRBJ2-1	few	TRBV7-9	TGTGCCAGCAGCTTACTGGGGCGGGAGGTGCAGTTCTTC	CASSLLGREVQFF
-	TRBJ2-1	-	TRBV7-9	TGTGCCAGCAGCACCACTAGGGGGAGCCACAATGAGCAGTTCTTC	CASSTTRGSHNEQFF
-	TRBJ1-2	-	TRBV7-9	TGTGCCAGCAGCTTAGATTATCGGGTCACGGACTATGGCTACACCTTC	CASSLDYRVTDYGYTF
TRBD1	TRBJ2-7	few	TRBV9	TGTGCCAGCAGCGCGGGACAGGGGGCAAAAAGTTGGACCGAGCAGTACTTC	CASSAGQGAKSWTEQYF
-	TRBJ1-6	-	TRBV25-1	TGTGCCAGCAATGGGTTCATCGGGAATTTCAATTCACCCCTCCACTTT	CASNGFIGNFNSPLHF
-	TRBJ1-1	-	TRBV29-1	TGCAGCGTTGCCCGGGACACTGAAGCTTTCTTT	CSVARDTEAFF
-	TRBJ2-7	-	TRBV28	TGTGCCAGCAGTGAAGCGACCTACGAGCAGTACTTC	CASSEATYEQYF
TRBD1	TRBJ2-3	few	TRBV4-3	TGCGCCAGCAGCCAGGACAGGGATAGCACAGATACGCAGTATTTT	CASSQDRDSTDTQYF
TRBD2	TRBJ2-5	few	TRBV6-6	TGTGCCACCCATATAGCGGGGGTTCCGGAGACCCAGTACTTC	CATHIAGVPETQYF
TRBD2	TRBJ2-5	few	TRBV7-8	TGTGCCAGCAGCCCCCCTTCGGGGGGGAAAGAGACCCAGTACTTC	CASSPPSGGKETQYF
TRBD2	TRBJ2-3	-	TRBV5-1	TGCGCCAGCAGCTTGACTAGCGGGTCTGATACGCAGTATTTT	CASSLTSGSDTQYF
TRBD1	TRBJ1-2	-	TRBV30	TGTGCCTGGAGTTTAATTCCTACAGGGGGCGACGGCTACACCTTC	CAWSLIPTGGDGYTF
TRBD1	TRBJ2-7	-	TRBV11-2	TGTGCCAGCAGCTTATTGGGGACAGCTTACGAGCAGTACTTC	CASSLLGTAYEQYF
TRBD1	TRBJ2-7	-	TRBV10-3	TGTGCCATCAGTGAGGGAGACAGGGTATGGCGCGAGCAGTACTTC	CAISEGDRVWREQYF
TRBD1	TRBJ2-7	-	TRBV6-5	TGTGCCAGCAGGGGACAGGGTCTGACCGAGCAGTACTTC	CASRGQGLTEQYF
TRBD2	TRBJ2-5	-	TRBV19	TGTGCCAGTAATTCGGGGGGAAAAGAGACCCAGTACTTC	CASNSGGKETQYF
-	TRBJ2-7	-	TRBV7-9	TGTGCCAGCAGCTTACAGGGCTTATACGAGCAGTACTTC	CASSLQGLYEQYF
-	TRBJ1-2	-	TRBV7-9	TGTGCCAGCAGCCTCCGGGACAAAGGAGGCTACACCTTC	CASSLRDKGGYTF
-	TRBJ2-7	few	TRBV5-1	TGCGCCAGCAGCCCGGGACATCAGGGGCCCGAGCAGTACTTC	CASSPGHQGPEQYF
TRBD1	TRBJ2-1	-	TRBV7-9	TGTGCCAGCAGCTTCGGGACAGGGGGCTACAATGAGCAGTTCTTC	CASSFGTGGYNEQFF
-	TRBJ2-5	-	TRBV5-4	TGTGCCAGCAGCTTTAGGTCCCGGGTAGAGACCCAGTACTTC	CASSFRSRVETQYF
TRBD1	TRBJ1-2	-	TRBV18	TGTGCCAGCTCGTCGGACAGGGAGTTCTATGGCTACACCTTC	CASSSDREFYGYTF
-	TRBJ2-7	-	TRBV13	TGTGCCAGCAGCACGCTAGTCCAGGGGAGCCCCTACGAGCAGTACTTC	CASSTLVQGSPYEQYF
-	TRBJ1-4	-	TRBV5-1	TGCGCCAGCAGCTTGGAAGGCGGGGATAATGAAAAACTGTTTTTT	CASSLEGGDNEKLFF
-	TRBJ2-7	-	TRBV6-1	TGTGCCAGCAGTTGGACACCGTCGTCTTCCTACGAGCAGTACTTC	CASSWTPSSSYEQYF
TRBD1	TRBJ1-6	-	TRBV28	TGTGCCAGCGGGTCCGGGACAGAAAATTCACCCCTCCACTTT	CASGSGTENSPLHF
-	TRBJ2-5	few	TRBV7-7	TGTGCTAGCAGCCGACAGTTCTCAGAGACCCAGTACTTC	CASSRQFSETQYF
-	TRBJ2-7	-	TRBV7-2	TGTGCCAGCAGCTTTCTAGGCCCTGGCGGCGAGCAGTACTTC	CASSFLGPGGEQYF